This T cell receptor (beta chain) was identified in a study of blood T cell repertoires in COVID-19. For the study at large: Sample material is recorded as cDNA or gDNA derived from T cells, B-cell-depleted T cells, or PBMCs.

Some clones are missing from TCRdb's copy, which holds only in-frame ones; the method was immunoSEQ multiplex PCR. The sample has more than 300,000 clones; over 75% are singletons. The CDR3 spans 15 residues. V lost 9 bases and J 0 bases, leaving 15 bases between the germline ends. Germline values: CDR1 SGHAT, CDR2 FQNNGV. This sequence was found in a woman in her twenties or thirties with COVID-19, enrolled during active disease. The sample was peripheral blood. The chain couples TRBV11-2 to TRBJ2-1, with a weak D call TRBD2 (5 bases). The CDR3 nucleotides read TGTGCCAGTCTCGGGATAGTCAGCTCCTACAATGAGCAGTTCTTC. Translating it yields CASLGIVSSYNEQFF. The entire variable domain, with the rest obtained from reference TRBV11-2 and TRBJ2-1, is as follows: EAGVAQSPRYKIIEKRQSVAFWCNPISGHATLYWYQQILGQGPKLLIQFQNNGVVDDSQLPKDRFSAERLKGVDSTLKIQPAKLEDSAVYLCASLGIVSSYNEQFFGPGTRLTVL.